These 10 T cell receptor beta chains were sequenced from one sample in a study of blood T cell repertoires in COVID-19. Assay: immunoSEQ multiplex PCR; the TCRdb copy retains only in-frame clones and omits some. The sample consists of 150,000 to 200,000 clones, about 90% of them appearing once. Sequencing was done on a sample of peripheral blood. The receptors here all came from a man aged 55 to 70 with acute or convalescent COVID-19.

The J gene is TRBJ2-3, the V gene TRBV7-9; 9 nucleotides match TRBD1. V shed 1 base, J shed 2 bases, and the junction held 7 bases outside the gene matches. Looked up from germline, CDR1 is SEHNR and CDR2 is FQNEAQ (reference sequence). The CDR3 length is 17 residues. The CDR3 loop reads CASSLGRGTGYTDTQYF. The CDR3 DNA sequence: TGTGCCAGCAGCTTAGGGCGTGGGACAGGGTACACAGATACGCAGTATTTT. The full variable domain, rest sourced from reference TRBV7-9 and TRBJ2-3, is DTGVSQNPRHKITKRGQNVTFRCDPISEHNRLYWYRQTLGQGPEFLTYFQNEAQLEKSRLLSDRFSAERPKGSFSTLEIQRTEQGDSAMYLCASSLGRGTGYTDTQYFGPGTRLTVL.

This chain connects TRBV5-3 to TRBJ2-2, with 8 bases matching TRBD1. TRBV5-3 is treated as an ORF (open reading frame) with a function not yet certain. The CDR3 is 16 amino acids. V lost 1 base and J lost 3; bases outside the gene matches: 5. CDR3 in DNA: TGTGCCAGAAGCTTGAATGCGACAGGGGACACCGGGGAGCTGTTTTTT. Protein sequence: CARSLNATGDTGELFF.

V is TRBV5-4 and J is TRBJ1-4; 7 bases align to TRBD1. CDR1 and CDR2 from the germline V gene are SGHNT and YYREEE (reference sequence). The CDR3 covers 15 residues. J was trimmed by 8 bases and V by 0 bases; bases with no gene match: 7. CDR3 nucleotide sequence: TGTGCCAGCAGCTTGGTCGGACAGGAAGGGGAAAAACTGTTTTTT. Translation gives CASSLVGQEGEKLFF.

This chain connects TRBV11-2 to TRBJ2-1; D is ambiguous. The germline V and J ends were trimmed by 3 bases and 0 bases, with 6 bases remaining between them. In germline, CDR1 is SGHAT, CDR2 FQNNGV. The CDR3 spans 14 residues. The CDR3 region is CASSFPSSYNEQFF. In nucleotides, the CDR3 is TGTGCCAGCAGCTTTCCTAGCTCCTACAATGAGCAGTTCTTC.

This clone was observed a single time. The rearrangement joins TRBV27 to TRBJ1-5; D remains unclear. The CDR3 covers 12 residues. The V gene lost 3 bases and the J gene lost 6 bases, with 6 bases spanning the gap. Germline V gene sequence: CDR1 MNHEY, CDR2 SMNVEV (reference sequence). CDR3 bases: TGTGCCAGCAGTTTCGCAGGTCAGCCCCAGCATTTT. Amino acids: CASSFAGQPQHF.

In its sample, this clone was seen once. This chain joins TRBV18 and TRBJ2-5, with D possibly matching TRBD2 (6 bases). The germline V and J ends were trimmed by 3 bases and 3 bases, with 11 bases remaining between them. Germline lookup yields CDR1 KGHSH and CDR2 LQKENI. The length of the CDR3 is 14 residues. CDR3 loop: CASSPYRREETQYF. In DNA, the CDR3 is TGTGCCAGCTCACCGTACAGGAGGGAAGAGACCCAGTACTTC.

The CDR3 loop reads CASSPSSQVISQHF. The CDR3 region has the DNA TGTGCCAGCTCCCCGAGCAGCCAGGTGATATCCCAGCATTTT. V and J are TRBV18 and TRBJ1-5, with D hard to call. The CDR3 runs 14 residues. Germline V gene data show CDR1 as KGHSH and CDR2 as LQKENI. Trimming took 6 bases from V and 11 from J, leaving 20 bases between them.

The chain recombines TRBV7-2 with TRBJ1-2, with D maybe TRBD1 (6 bases). The germline V gene has CDR1 SGHTA and CDR2 FQGNSA. This CDR3 is built from 14 residues. The V and J ends lost 4 bases and 4 bases respectively, with 13 bases between them. The CDR3 spells CASSSRQAFYGYTF. The CDR3 coding sequence is TGTGCCAGCAGCTCACGACAGGCCTTCTATGGCTACACCTTC.

The CDR3 DNA sequence: TGTGCCAGCAGCTCGGGGACAGGGGTCACTGAAGCTTTCTTT. It translates to CASSSGTGVTEAFF. The chain carries TRBV6-5 and TRBJ1-1, with 10 positions matching TRBD1. The CDR3 extends over 14 amino acids. Germline V gene data show CDR1 as MNHEY and CDR2 as SVGAGI. With V trimmed by 6 bases and J by 4 bases, 5 bases remained unmatched.

The rearrangement uses TRBV6-2 or TRBV6-3 and TRBJ2-3, with 7 bases that match TRBD2. The CDR3 loop spans 19 amino acids. Germline CDR1 is MNHEY and CDR2 is SVGEGT. With 0 bases clipped from V and 4 bases from J, the junction kept 16 bases outside the gene matches. The CDR3 DNA sequence: TGTGCCAGCAGTTACTCGGGGGGGGTCCGTAGGTTGGAACCAGATACGCAGTATTTT. Its protein is CASSYSGGVRRLEPDTQYF.